This TCR beta chain derives from a study of cytomegalovirus exposure and HLA in healthy donors. Study findings and constraints: Common viral pathogens (according to a later analysis) appeared linked to several of the most significant clusters. As a later analysis showed, a missense DCLRE1C variant was linked to trimming of TCR beta V- and J-genes.

PCR amplification relied on 60 Vbeta primers (plus 13 Jbeta primers). TCRdb's copy holds only in-frame clones and misses some; the assay was immunoSEQ multiplex PCR. This sample yields 80,000 to 100,000 clones, of which approximately 71% are seen a single time; 15% to 20% belongs to the top ten. Germline loops: CDR1 SEHNR, CDR2 FQNEAQ (reference sequence). V lost 7 bases and J 11 bases, leaving 21 bases between the germline ends. The CDR3 extends over 13 amino acids. Remarks on this clone: The antigen remains unidentified.

The material sequenced was PBMCs. The receptor was isolated from a woman under 30 in good health and CMV-seropositive. The chain links TRBV7-9 to TRBJ2-7; D may be TRBD1 (7 bases). CDR3 protein: CASKSGGGPKKYF. In nucleotides, the CDR3 is TGTGCCAGCAAATCCGGAGGGGGCCCCAAGAAGTACTTC.